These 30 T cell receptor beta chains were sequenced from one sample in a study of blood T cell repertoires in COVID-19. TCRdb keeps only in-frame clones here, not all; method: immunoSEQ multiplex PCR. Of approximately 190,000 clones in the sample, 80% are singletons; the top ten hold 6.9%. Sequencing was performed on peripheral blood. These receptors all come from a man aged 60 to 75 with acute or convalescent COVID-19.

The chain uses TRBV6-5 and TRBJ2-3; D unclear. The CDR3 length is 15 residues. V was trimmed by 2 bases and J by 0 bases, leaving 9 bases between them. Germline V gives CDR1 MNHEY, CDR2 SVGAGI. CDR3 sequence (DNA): TGTGCCAGCAGTTACCAGTCCTCTAGCACAGATACGCAGTATTTT. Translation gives CASSYQSSSTDTQYF.

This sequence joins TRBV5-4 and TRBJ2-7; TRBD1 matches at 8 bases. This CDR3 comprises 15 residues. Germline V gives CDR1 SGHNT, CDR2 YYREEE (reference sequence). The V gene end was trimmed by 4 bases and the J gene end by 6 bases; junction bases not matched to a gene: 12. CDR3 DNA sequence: TGTGCCAGCAGCCTGGTCGACAGGGGTCATGTCGAGCAGTACTTC. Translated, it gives CASSLVDRGHVEQYF. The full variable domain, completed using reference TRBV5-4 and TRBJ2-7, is ETGVTQSPTHLIKTRGQQVTLRCSSQSGHNTVSWYQQALGQGPQFIFQYYREEENGRGNFPPRFSGLQFPNYSSELNVNALELDDSALYLCASSLVDRGHVEQYFGPGTRLTVT.

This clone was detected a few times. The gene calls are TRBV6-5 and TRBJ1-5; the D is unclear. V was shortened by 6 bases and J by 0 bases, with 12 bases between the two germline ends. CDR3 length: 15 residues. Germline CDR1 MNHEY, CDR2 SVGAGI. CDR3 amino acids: CASRMSADSNQPQHF. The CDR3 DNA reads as TGTGCCAGCAGGATGAGTGCGGATAGCAATCAGCCCCAGCATTTT.

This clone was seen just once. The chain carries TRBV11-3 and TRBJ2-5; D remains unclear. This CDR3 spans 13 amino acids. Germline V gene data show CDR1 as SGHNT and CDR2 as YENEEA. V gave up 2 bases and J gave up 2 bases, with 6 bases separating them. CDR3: CASSLSGQETQYF. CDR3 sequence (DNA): TGTGCCAGCAGCTTATCGGGTCAAGAGACCCAGTACTTC.

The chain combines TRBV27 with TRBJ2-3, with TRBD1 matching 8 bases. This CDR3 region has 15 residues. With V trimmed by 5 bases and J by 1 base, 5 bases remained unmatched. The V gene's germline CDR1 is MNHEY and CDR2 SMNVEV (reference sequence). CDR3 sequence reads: CASSGTGRGTDTQYF. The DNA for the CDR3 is TGTGCCAGCAGTGGGACAGGACGGGGCACAGATACGCAGTATTTT.

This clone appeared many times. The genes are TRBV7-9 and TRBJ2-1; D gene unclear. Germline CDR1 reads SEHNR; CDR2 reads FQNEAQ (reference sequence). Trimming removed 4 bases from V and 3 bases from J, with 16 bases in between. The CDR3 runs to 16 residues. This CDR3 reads CASSSPPAAYYNEQFF. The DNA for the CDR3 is TGTGCCAGCAGCTCCCCCCCCGCGGCCTACTACAATGAGCAGTTCTTC.

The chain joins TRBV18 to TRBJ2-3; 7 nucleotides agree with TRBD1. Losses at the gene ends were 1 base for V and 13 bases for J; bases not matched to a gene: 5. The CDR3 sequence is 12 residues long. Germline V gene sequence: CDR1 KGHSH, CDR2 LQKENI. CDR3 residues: CASSPLAGQEYF. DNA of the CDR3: TGTGCCAGCTCACCACTTGCAGGACAGGAGTATTTT.

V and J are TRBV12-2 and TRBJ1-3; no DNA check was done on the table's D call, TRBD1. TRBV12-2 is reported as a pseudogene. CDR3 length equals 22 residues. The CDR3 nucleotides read TGTGCAAGTCGCTCCCGATTACCGGGACAGGGTATAGGTCTTTGGACTGCGAACACCATATATTTT. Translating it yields CASRSRLPGQGIGLWTANTIYF.

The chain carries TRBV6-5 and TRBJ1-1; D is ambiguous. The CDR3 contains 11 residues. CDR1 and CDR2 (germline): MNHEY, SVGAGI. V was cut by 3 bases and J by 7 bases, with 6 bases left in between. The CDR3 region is CASSYGGEAFF. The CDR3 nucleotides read TGTGCCAGCAGTTATGGCGGTGAAGCTTTCTTT.

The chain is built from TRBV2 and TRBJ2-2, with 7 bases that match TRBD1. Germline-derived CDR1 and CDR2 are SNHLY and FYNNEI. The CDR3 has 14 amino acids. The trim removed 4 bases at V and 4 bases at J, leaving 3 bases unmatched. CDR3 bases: TGTGCCAGCAGTGGGGACAGCACCACCGGGGAGCTGTTTTTT. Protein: CASSGDSTTGELFF.

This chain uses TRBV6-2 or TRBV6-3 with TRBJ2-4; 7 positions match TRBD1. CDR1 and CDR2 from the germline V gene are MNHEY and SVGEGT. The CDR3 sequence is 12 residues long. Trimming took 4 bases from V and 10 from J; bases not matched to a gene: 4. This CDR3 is CASSFTGAIQYF. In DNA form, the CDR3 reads TGTGCCAGCAGTTTTACAGGGGCTATTCAGTACTTC.

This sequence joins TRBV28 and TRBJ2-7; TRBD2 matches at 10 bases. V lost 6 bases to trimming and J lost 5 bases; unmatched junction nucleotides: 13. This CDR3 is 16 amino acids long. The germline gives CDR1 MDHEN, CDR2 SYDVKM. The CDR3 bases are TGTGCCAGCAGCCTCGGGCTAGCGGGAGTTGGCGACGAGCAGTACTTC. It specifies CASSLGLAGVGDEQYF.

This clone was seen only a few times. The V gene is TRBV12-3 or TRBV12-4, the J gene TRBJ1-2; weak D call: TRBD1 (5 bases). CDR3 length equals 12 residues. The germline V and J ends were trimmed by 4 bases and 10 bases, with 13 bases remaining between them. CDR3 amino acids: CASSSLYRNYTF. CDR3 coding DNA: TGTGCCAGCAGTTCCTTATACAGGAACTACACCTTC.

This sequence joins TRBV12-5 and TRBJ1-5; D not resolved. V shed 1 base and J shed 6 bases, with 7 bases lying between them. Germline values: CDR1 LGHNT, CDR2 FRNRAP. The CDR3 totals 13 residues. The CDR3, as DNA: TGTGCTAGTGGTTTGGGCGAGAGTCAGCCCCAGCATTTT. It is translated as CASGLGESQPQHF.

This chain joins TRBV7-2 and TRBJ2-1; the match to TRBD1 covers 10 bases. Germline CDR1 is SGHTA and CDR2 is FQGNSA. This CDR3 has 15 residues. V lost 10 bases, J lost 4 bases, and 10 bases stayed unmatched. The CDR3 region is CAINLRDRGYNEQFF. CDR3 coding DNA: TGTGCCATCAATCTCAGGGACAGGGGATACAATGAGCAGTTCTTC.

The CDR3 reads CASSQGGLAGGPSYNEQFF. In DNA, the CDR3 is TGCGCCAGCAGCCAAGGTGGCCTAGCGGGGGGGCCCTCCTACAATGAGCAGTTCTTC. J is TRBJ2-1 and V is TRBV4-1; 12 bases line up with TRBD2. The germline V gene has CDR1 MGHRA and CDR2 YSYEKL. The CDR3 contains 19 residues. V shed 1 base, J shed 0 bases, and the junction held 7 bases outside the gene matches.

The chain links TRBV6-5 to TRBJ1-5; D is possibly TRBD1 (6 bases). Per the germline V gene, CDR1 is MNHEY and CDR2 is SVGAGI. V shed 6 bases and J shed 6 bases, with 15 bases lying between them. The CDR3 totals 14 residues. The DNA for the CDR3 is TGTGCCAGCAGCAGGGGACCGGCCTCTCAGCCCCAGCATTTT. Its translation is CASSRGPASQPQHF.

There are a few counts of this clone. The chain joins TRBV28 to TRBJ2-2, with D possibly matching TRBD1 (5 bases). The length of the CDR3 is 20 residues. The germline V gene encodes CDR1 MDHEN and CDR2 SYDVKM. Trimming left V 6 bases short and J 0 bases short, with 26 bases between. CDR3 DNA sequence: TGTGCCAGCAGCCTTTTCTCGTGGGGCGCACGTCGATCGAACACCGGGGAGCTGTTTTTT. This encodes CASSLFSWGARRSNTGELFF.

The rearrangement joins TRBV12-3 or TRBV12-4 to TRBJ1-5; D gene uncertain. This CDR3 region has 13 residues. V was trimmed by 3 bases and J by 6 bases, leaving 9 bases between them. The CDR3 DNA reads TGTGCCAGCAGTTTCGGGGTGGGTCAGCCCCAGCATTTT. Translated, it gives CASSFGVGQPQHF.

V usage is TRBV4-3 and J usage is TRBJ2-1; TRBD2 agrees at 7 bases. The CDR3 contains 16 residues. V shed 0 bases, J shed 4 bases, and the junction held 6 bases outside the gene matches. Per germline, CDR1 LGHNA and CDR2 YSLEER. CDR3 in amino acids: CASSQDASGAYNEQFF. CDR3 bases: TGCGCCAGCAGCCAAGACGCTAGCGGAGCTTACAATGAGCAGTTCTTC.

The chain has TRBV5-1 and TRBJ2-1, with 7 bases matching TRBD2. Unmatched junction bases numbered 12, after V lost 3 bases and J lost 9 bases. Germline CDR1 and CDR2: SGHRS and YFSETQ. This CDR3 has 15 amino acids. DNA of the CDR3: TGCGCCAGCAGCTCGGACGGAGCGACGGGAGGTGAGCAGTTCTTC. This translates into CASSSDGATGGEQFF.

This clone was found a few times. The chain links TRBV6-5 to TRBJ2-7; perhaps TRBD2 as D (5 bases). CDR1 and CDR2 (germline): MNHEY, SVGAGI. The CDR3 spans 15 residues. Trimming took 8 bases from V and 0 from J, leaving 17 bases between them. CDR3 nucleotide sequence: TGTGCCAGCTCCCCGTCTAGTGGGAGCTCCTACGAGCAGTACTTC. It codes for CASSPSSGSSYEQYF.

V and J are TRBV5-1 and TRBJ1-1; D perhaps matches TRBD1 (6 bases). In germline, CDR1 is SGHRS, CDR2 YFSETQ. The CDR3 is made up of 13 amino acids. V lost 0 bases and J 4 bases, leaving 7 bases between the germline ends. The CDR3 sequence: CASSLEQGTEAFF. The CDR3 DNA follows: TGCGCCAGCAGCTTGGAACAGGGCACTGAAGCTTTCTTT.

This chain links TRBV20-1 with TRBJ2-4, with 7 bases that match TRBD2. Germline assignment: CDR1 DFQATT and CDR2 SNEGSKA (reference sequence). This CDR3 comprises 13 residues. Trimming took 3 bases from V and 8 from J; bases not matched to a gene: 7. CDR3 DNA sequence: TGCAGTGCTAGTGGGAGCGGGGTTCACATTCAGTACTTC. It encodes CSASGSGVHIQYF.

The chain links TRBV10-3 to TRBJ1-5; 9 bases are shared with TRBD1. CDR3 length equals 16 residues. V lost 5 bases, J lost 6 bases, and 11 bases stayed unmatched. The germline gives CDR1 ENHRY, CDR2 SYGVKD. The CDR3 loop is CAISTGGEGIGQPQHF. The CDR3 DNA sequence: TGTGCCATCAGTACAGGGGGCGAGGGGATAGGTCAGCCCCAGCATTTT.

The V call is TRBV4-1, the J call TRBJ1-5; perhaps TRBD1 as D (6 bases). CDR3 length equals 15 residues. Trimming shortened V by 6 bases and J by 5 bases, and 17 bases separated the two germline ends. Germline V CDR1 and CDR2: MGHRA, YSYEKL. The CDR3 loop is CASRVSQGDYQPQHF. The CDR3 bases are TGCGCCAGCAGAGTCTCACAGGGAGACTATCAGCCCCAGCATTTT.

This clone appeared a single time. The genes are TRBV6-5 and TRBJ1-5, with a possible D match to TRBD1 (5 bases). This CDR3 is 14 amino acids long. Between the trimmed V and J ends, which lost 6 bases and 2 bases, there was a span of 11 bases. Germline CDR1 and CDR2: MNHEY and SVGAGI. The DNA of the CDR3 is TGTGCCAGCAGCAGGACGGGGGGCAATCAGCCCCAGCATTTT. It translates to CASSRTGGNQPQHF.

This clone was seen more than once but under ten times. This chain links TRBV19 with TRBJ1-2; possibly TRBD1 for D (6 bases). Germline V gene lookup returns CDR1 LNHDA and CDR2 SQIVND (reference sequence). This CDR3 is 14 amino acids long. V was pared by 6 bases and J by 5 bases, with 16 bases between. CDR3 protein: CASSLWTADYGYTF. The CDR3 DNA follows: TGTGCCAGTAGCCTATGGACAGCCGATTATGGCTACACCTTC.

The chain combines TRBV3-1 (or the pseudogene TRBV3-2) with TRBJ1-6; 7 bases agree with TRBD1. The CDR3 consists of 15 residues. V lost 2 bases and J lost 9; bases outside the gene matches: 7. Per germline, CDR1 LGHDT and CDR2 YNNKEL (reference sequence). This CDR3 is CASSQQGTVGSPLHF. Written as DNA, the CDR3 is TGTGCCAGCAGCCAACAAGGGACAGTTGGTTCACCCCTCCACTTT.

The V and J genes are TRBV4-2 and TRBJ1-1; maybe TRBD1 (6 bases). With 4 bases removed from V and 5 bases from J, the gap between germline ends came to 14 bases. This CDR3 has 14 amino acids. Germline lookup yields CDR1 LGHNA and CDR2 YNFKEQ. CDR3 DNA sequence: TGTGCCAGCAGCCTAAAACAGGGCGGGACTGAAGCTTTCTTT. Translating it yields CASSLKQGGTEAFF.